The source of this T cell receptor beta chain is a study of blood T cell repertoires in COVID-19. The data were produced by immunoSEQ multiplex PCR, yet TCRdb's version contains in-frame clones alone and is incomplete. The table lists tens of thousands of clones, around 84% of them singletons. The TCR comes from a man aged 65 to 79 with acute or convalescent COVID-19. The sequenced material came from peripheral blood.

This CDR3 reads CASSIVTGAFTDTQYF. Written as DNA, the CDR3 is TGTGCCAGTAGTATAGTGACAGGGGCATTCACAGATACGCAGTATTTT. The chain has TRBV19 and TRBJ2-3; 8 bases match TRBD1. The trim removed 1 base at V and 2 bases at J, leaving 5 bases unmatched. Germline CDR1 reads LNHDA; CDR2 reads SQIVND (reference sequence). The CDR3 is made up of 16 amino acids.